These T cell receptor beta chains were read from a single sample in a study of T cell changes during pregnancy in multiple sclerosis. Assay used: immunoSEQ multiplex PCR; TCRdb lists only in-frame clones, some missing. Of approximately 74,000 clones in the sample, 75% to 90% are singletons; the top ten hold approximately 3.3%. The input for sequencing was peripheral blood, taken before pregnancy. These receptors originate from a female donor with multiple sclerosis, enrolled in a pregnancy study. The CDR3 runs from the conserved cysteine through the conserved F or W. The D gene is left open where the match is weak. Rows may omit the clone size; those that give it use once, few, many or a size class.

J	V	size	D	CDR3	DNA
TRBJ2-1	TRBV12-1	NA	NA	CASSWHFTRKSSYNEQFF	TGTGCCAGCAGCTGGCACTTTACTAGGAAAAGCTCCTACAATGAGCAGTTCTTC
TRBJ2-3	TRBV27	NA	NA	CASSLRGWGTDTQYF	TGTGCCAGCAGTCTAAGGGGCTGGGGCACAGATACGCAGTATTTT
TRBJ2-2	TRBV6-6	NA	NA	CASSYDRGPTGELFF	TGTGCCAGCAGTTACGATCGGGGTCCCACCGGGGAGCTGTTTTTT
TRBJ2-2	TRBV4-2	once	TRBD2	CASSQDGLAGVGGELFF	TGTGCCAGCAGCCAAGACGGACTAGCGGGAGTTGGCGGGGAGCTGTTTTTT
TRBJ2-3	TRBV19	NA	TRBD2	CASSRNPSGRGAGTQYF	TGTGCCAGTAGTAGAAACCCTAGCGGGAGGGGTGCGGGTACGCAGTATTTT
TRBJ2-3	TRBV5-6	NA	TRBD2	CASSLLGASGNTDTQYF	TGTGCCAGCAGCTTGTTGGGGGCTAGCGGGAACACAGATACGCAGTATTTT
TRBJ1-2	TRBV6-6	NA	TRBD1	CASRRQGSYGYTF	TGTGCCAGCAGGCGACAGGGTAGCTATGGCTACACCTTC
TRBJ2-7	TRBV5-6	NA	TRBD1	CASSFGNRDRGYEQYF	TGTGCCAGCAGCTTTGGAAACCGGGACAGGGGATACGAGCAGTACTTC
TRBJ1-5	TRBV7-8	NA	NA	CASSLGHNQPQHF	TGTGCCAGCAGCTTAGGTCACAATCAGCCCCAGCATTTT
TRBJ1-2	TRBV6-5	NA	TRBD1	CASSGEQGENGYTF	TGTGCCAGCAGTGGAGAACAGGGGGAAAATGGCTACACCTTC
TRBJ2-5	TRBV5-6	NA	TRBD2	CASSLPGLAGETQYF	TGTGCCAGCAGCTTGCCGGGGCTAGCGGGTGAGACCCAGTACTTC
TRBJ1-4	TRBV5-1	once	TRBD1	CASSLLIRQGNEKLFF	TGCGCCAGCAGCTTGCTTATTCGACAGGGAAACGAAAAACTGTTTTTT
TRBJ1-6	TRBV10-1	few	NA	CARHCKGVVYSPLHF	TGCGCCAGACATTGTAAGGGGGTTGTTTATTCACCCCTCCACTTT
TRBJ2-1	TRBV7-2	NA	NA	CASSFGLPSSYNEQFF	TGTGCCAGCAGCTTCGGACTACCTAGCTCCTACAATGAGCAGTTCTTC
TRBJ2-6	TRBV4-2	NA	NA	CASSNRPGSGANVLTF	TGTGCCAGCAGCAACCGCCCGGGATCTGGGGCCAACGTCCTGACTTTC
TRBJ2-5	TRBV5-1	NA	TRBD1	CASSAGTEEWETQYF	TGCGCCAGCAGCGCCGGGACAGAAGAATGGGAGACCCAGTACTTC
TRBJ1-5	TRBV21-1	NA	NA	CASSKVRQDQPQHF	TGTGCCAGCAGCAAAGTTAGACAGGATCAGCCCCAGCATTTT
TRBJ1-1	TRBV18	NA	TRBD1	CASSPLDWATGRNTEAFF	TGTGCCAGCTCACCACTTGACTGGGCGACAGGGAGGAACACTGAAGCTTTCTTT
TRBJ2-5	TRBV2	NA	TRBD2	CASSEGAGGWETQYF	TGTGCCAGCAGCGAGGGAGCGGGGGGTTGGGAGACCCAGTACTTC
TRBJ1-5	TRBV18	NA	NA	CASSPSDPNQPQHF	TGTGCCAGCTCACCTAGCGACCCCAATCAGCCCCAGCATTTT
TRBJ1-1	TRBV29-1	NA	NA	CSVEVLSRRRKTFF	TGCAGCGTTGAAGTACTGAGCCGTCGAAGAAAGACTTTCTTT
TRBJ2-2	TRBV5-8	NA	TRBD1	CASSHGQGNTGELFF	TGTGCCAGCAGCCATGGACAGGGGAACACCGGGGAGCTGTTTTTT
TRBJ1-5	TRBV6-1	few	NA	CASSEAHRGNQPQHF	TGTGCCAGCAGTGAAGCGCACCGGGGCAATCAGCCCCAGCATTTT
TRBJ2-7	TRBV28	once	TRBD2	CASSLGLAGVLYEQYF	TGTGCCAGCAGTTTGGGACTAGCGGGAGTGCTCTACGAGCAGTACTTC
TRBJ2-3	TRBV11-2	NA	NA	CASSAKFLAVGTDTQYF	TGTGCCAGCAGCGCAAAGTTCTTAGCGGTGGGGACAGATACGCAGTATTTT
TRBJ2-7	TRBV6-1	NA	TRBD1	CASSGDRESNYEQYF	TGTGCCAGCAGTGGAGACAGGGAGTCTAACTACGAGCAGTACTTC
TRBJ2-2	TRBV5-1	NA	NA	CASSLDRDSIGGLGGELFF	TGCGCCAGCAGCTTGGACCGGGACAGCATTGGAGGGCTCGGGGGGGAGCTGTTTTTT